The present T cell receptor (beta chain) was sequenced within a study of T cells after posttransplantation cyclophosphamide (dated by TCRdb to the mid-2010s). Some background on the complete study: T cell repertoire reconstitution was tracked by TRB sequencing after myeloablative bone marrow transplantation in which posttransplantation cyclophosphamide was used as GVHD prophylaxis. Public TRB sequences were checked against a database of over 3,000 sequences associated with responses to pathogens, tumor antigens, self-antigens and alloantigens. In 3 patients, up to roughly 3 additional blood samples taken between 2 and 5.2 years after transplant also underwent TRB sequencing, as did pretransplant blood from a handful of patients. Antigen receptor sequencing covered samples from 35 PTCy-treated patients and some 15 of their related bone marrow donors. Blood from every one of the approximately 30 PTCy patients who had 1-year posttransplant specimens underwent TRB sequencing. Because TRA and TRB clonality correlated tightly in 9 samples, later TCR analyses were limited to TRB.

Related bone marrow donors provided peripheral blood samples on the day of marrow donation. Peripheral blood and bone marrow mononuclear cells were isolated by Ficoll-Hypaque density centrifugation and cryopreserved. The study at large found these results: Across the 45 or so patients, TRB clonality was highly associated with recipient CMV seropositivity and CMV reactivation, and diversity with PTCy was similar to that in the CNI/methotrexate controls. Donor-recipient similarity was low at 1-2 months but rose over the first year, and later blood repertoires were often dominated by donor CD8+ memory clones. The TRB repertoires of T cells infiltrating skin or the GI tract showed only limited overlap with the TRB repertoires found in blood.

TRB sequencing was run on genomic DNA with either the immunoSEQ assay at survey resolution or the hsTCRB kit. In the source study's methods: Initial read processing used immunoSEQ software, and repertoire analyses used the LymphoSeq R package. For each TRB dataset, clonality was calculated as 1 minus normalized Shannon entropy, and the Gini coefficient was computed as well. Phenotypes of unsorted samples were inferred by mapping TRB sequences from sorted subsets of the recipient or donor onto unsorted samples of the same recipient. In TCRdb, the immuneACCESS table is reduced to in-frame sequences with V and J assigned. These tables do not hold every clone; where another copy was compared, an unresolved V gene accounts for under half, and the others remain unexplained. V, J and clone size are taken as reported in that table, and D and trimming were inferred from the DNA itself. This sample gives 30,000 or so clones in total; more than 80% of them show up just once. Roughly 3.4% of the sample comes from the top ten.

A note on this clone: Its specific antigen is unknown. Base qualities are not at hand, and no much larger clone is one base apart.

Trimming costs V 4 bases and J 6 bases, and their ends lie 10 bases apart. The CDR3, cysteine through phenylalanine, is 13 amino acids long. The entry retains the CDR3 DNA only, 39 bases that are in frame from base 1. For CDR1 and CDR2, the germline V gene lists MNHEY and SVGAGI. The receptor was derived from a man aged 45-65 years. What was sequenced was PBMCs. This sequence uses TRBV6-5 and TRBJ1-5; no D gene is confidently identified. The bases read TGTGCCAGCAGTTCTTCCCGAGGTCAGCCCCAGCATTTT. This yields the protein CASSSSRGQPQHF.